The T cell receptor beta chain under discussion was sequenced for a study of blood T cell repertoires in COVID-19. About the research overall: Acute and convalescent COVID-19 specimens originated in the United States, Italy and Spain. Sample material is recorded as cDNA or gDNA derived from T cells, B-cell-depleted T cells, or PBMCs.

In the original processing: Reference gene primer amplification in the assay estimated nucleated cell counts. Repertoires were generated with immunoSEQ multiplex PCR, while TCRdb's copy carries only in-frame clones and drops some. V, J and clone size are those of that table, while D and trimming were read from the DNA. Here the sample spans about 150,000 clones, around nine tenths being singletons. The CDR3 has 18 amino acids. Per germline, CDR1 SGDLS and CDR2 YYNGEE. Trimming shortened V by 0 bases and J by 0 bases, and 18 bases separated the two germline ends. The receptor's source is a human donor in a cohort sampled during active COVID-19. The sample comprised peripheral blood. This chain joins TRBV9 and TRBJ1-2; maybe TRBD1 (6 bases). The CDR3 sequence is CASSVDRDIGLSNYGYTF. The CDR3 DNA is TGTGCCAGCAGCGTAGACCGGGACATAGGTCTTTCTAACTATGGCTACACCTTC.